The source of this T cell receptor beta chain is a study of T cell responses to AZD1222 COVID-19 vaccine. Study-wide results and caveats: With dominance at 160-218 and 743-854, vaccine-associated CD4 TCRs spanned spike. Donors were chiefly white British, with a greater number of females, and clonal diversity was perhaps underestimated.

V was pared by 3 bases and J by 12 bases, with 18 bases between. Germline V CDR1 and CDR2: DFQATT, SNEGSKA (reference sequence). The length of the CDR3 is 13 residues. This clone turned up a few times. Its cognate antigen is unknown. Assay: immunoSEQ multiplex PCR; the TCRdb copy retains only in-frame clones and omits some. Of under 120,000 clones listed, roughly 87% are singletons. V usage is TRBV20-1 and J usage is TRBJ2-1; no definite D call. The receptor was derived from an adult who received the AZD1222 COVID-19 vaccine. This material consisted of peripheral blood, taken 28 days after the second AZD1222 dose. The CDR3 sequence is CSASRVSRDGQFF. CDR3 nucleotides: TGCAGTGCTAGTCGCGTTTCACGAGATGGGCAGTTCTTC.